The present entry profiles one TCR beta chain with its context. This specimen belongs to a study of cytomegalovirus exposure and HLA in healthy donors. Germline assignment: CDR1 MGHDK and CDR2 SYGVNS. The CDR3 totals 15 residues. The ends were cut back, 3 bases at V and 0 bases at J, with 11 bases in the middle. PCR used 60 Vbeta primers and 13 Jbeta primers. Repertoires were generated with immunoSEQ multiplex PCR, while TCRdb's copy carries only in-frame clones and drops some. This sample carries some 150,000 clones, 80% of them seen once, and the ten largest clones take 4% to 5.5%. V gene TRBV25-1 combines with J gene TRBJ1-2; D is unresolved. Sequenced material: PBMCs. The sequence was obtained from a man aged 25 to 45 in good health and CMV-seronegative. The CDR3 here is CASSDFDGTNYGYTF. As DNA, the CDR3 is TGTGCCAGCAGTGATTTTGACGGGACTAACTATGGCTACACCTTC.